This paragraph reports one T cell receptor (beta chain). Its antigen is still unknown. This table comes from immunoSEQ multiplex PCR, and its TCRdb copy is limited to in-frame clones, with some not included. Among roughly 1,000,000 clones listed, 70% to 80% were seen once. The data were obtained in a study of shared clonotypes between healthy human individuals. Study-wide context: Researchers drew samples from a couple of women and a few men aged 18 to 49.

General study results and limits: The low donor count limited represented genetic and exposure-history diversity.

Germline V lookup: CDR1 SGHRS, CDR2 YFSETQ. V was pared by 0 bases and J by 5 bases, with 8 bases between. CDR3 length: 13 residues. The chain couples TRBV5-1 to TRBJ2-5; D uncertain. Material: memory CD4+ T cells from PBMCs. Subset in this sample: CD45RA-negative fraction. This clonotype was obtained from a man aged 18 to 29 in good health. Some clones in this sample may be carry-over from other donors' samples. CDR3 bases: TGCGCCAGCAGCTTGGACTGGGCGGAGACCCAGTACTTC. It encodes CASSLDWAETQYF. The full variable domain, in which reference TRBV5-1 and TRBJ2-5 provide the parts outside the CDR3, is KAGVTQTPRYLIKTRGQQVTLSCSPISGHRSVSWYQQTPGQGLQFLFEYFSETQRNKGNFPGRFSGRQFSNSRSEMNVSTLELGDSALYLCASSLDWAETQYFGPGTRLLVL.